The next 25 T cell receptor beta chains were all read from a single sample in a study of blood T cell repertoires in COVID-19 (dated by TCRdb to the early 2020s). To prepare the library, the immunoSEQ multiplex PCR assay was applied. Sourced from immuneACCESS, this table was stored by TCRdb with only in-frame sequences that have V and J called. A share of the clones is absent; for the studies checked, an unresolved V gene accounts for under half, and the remainder has no known explanation. This sample holds fewer than 200,000 clones; approximately 90% were observed only once. Jointly, the top ten make up 2% to 2.5% of the sample. Sequencing input: peripheral blood. These receptor sequences come from a man over 45 who had recovered from COVID-19.

The chain is built from TRBV7-2 and TRBJ1-2; maybe TRBD1 (5 bases). With 4 bases removed from V and 7 bases from J, the gap between germline ends came to 19 bases. The CDR3 contains 15 residues. CDR1 and CDR2 (germline): SGHTA, FQGNSA. CDR3 nucleotides: TGTGCCAGCAGCTCCCTGGACCACTATAGGGGTGGCTACACCTTC. Protein product: CASSSLDHYRGGYTF.

This clone occurred once. The gene calls are TRBV7-2 and TRBJ2-2; 7 bases line up with TRBD1. The CDR3 totals 16 residues. The junction had 9 bases not matched to a gene; V was cut back by 5 bases and J by 3 bases. From germline, CDR1 is SGHTA and CDR2 FQGNSA. The CDR3 DNA reads TGTGCCAGCAGCCCGCCGCGACAGGGATACACCGGGGAGCTGTTTTTT. This translates into CASSPPRQGYTGELFF. The whole variable domain, remainder taken from reference TRBV7-2 and TRBJ2-2, is GAGVSQSPSNKVTEKGKDVELRCDPISGHTALYWYRQSLGQGLEFLIYFQGNSAPDKSGLPSDRFSAERTGGSVSTLTIQRTQQEDSAVYLCASSPPRQGYTGELFFGEGSRLTVL.

The CDR3 DNA follows: TGTGCCAGCTCACTACTAAGGGGACAGGGACGGGGTGAAGCTTTCTTT. Translated: CASSLLRGQGRGEAFF. The gene calls are TRBV18 and TRBJ1-1; 9 bases match TRBD1. The CDR3 loop spans 16 amino acids. Unmatched junction bases numbered 13, after V lost 4 bases and J lost 7 bases. CDR1 KGHSH and CDR2 LQKENI come from the germline V gene.

This clone has only one observation. This sequence joins TRBV7-9 and TRBJ2-7; TRBD1 aligns across 12 bases. CDR1 is SEHNR, CDR2 FQNEAQ, per germline (reference sequence). This CDR3 has 15 amino acids. Trimming removed 6 bases from V and 7 bases from J; junction bases left unmatched: 10. The CDR3 sequence is CASRPPGQGAGEQYF. The CDR3 region has the DNA TGTGCCAGCAGGCCACCGGGACAGGGGGCGGGAGAGCAGTACTTC. Looking up the rest from reference TRBV7-9 and TRBJ2-7 gives the full variable domain: DTGVSQNPRHKITKRGQNVTFRCDPISEHNRLYWYRQTLGQGPEFLTYFQNEAQLEKSRLLSDRFSAERPKGSFSTLEIQRTEQGDSAMYLCASRPPGQGAGEQYFGPGTRLTVT.

This CDR3 reads CASSLSGGPNSPLHF. CDR3 in DNA: TGTGCCAGCAGTTTATCTGGGGGCCCAAATTCACCCCTCCACTTT. This chain joins TRBV28 and TRBJ1-6, with D perhaps matching TRBD1 (6 bases). Per the germline V gene, CDR1 is MDHEN and CDR2 is SYDVKM. V gave up 1 base and J gave up 7 bases, with 11 bases separating them. The CDR3 runs 15 residues. The full variable domain, rest sourced from reference TRBV28 and TRBJ1-6, is DVKVTQSSRYLVKRTGEKVFLECVQDMDHENMFWYRQDPGLGLRLIYFSYDVKMKEKGDIPEGYSVSREKKERFSLILESASTNQTSMYLCASSLSGGPNSPLHFGNGTRLTVT.

This clone was detected only once. The J gene is TRBJ1-2, the V gene TRBV5-1, with 9 bases lining up with TRBD1. Germline V gene lookup returns CDR1 SGHRS and CDR2 YFSETQ. This CDR3 is built from 14 residues. Trimming at V came to 4 bases and at J to 5 bases, leaving 6 bases not matched to a gene. Here the CDR3 DNA reads TGCGCCAGCAGCCAGGGGGACAGGGAATATGGCTACACCTTC. Encoded protein: CASSQGDREYGYTF.

The chain couples TRBV7-8 to TRBJ1-2, with D uncertain. The CDR3 length is 11 residues. V lost 5 bases, J lost 10 bases, and 11 bases lay in between. Germline CDR1 SGHVS, CDR2 FQNEAQ. CDR3 in DNA: TGTGCCAGCAGCGAACAGCGGATCTACACCTTC. Its translation: CASSEQRIYTF.

The rearrangement uses TRBV23-1 and TRBJ1-5; D is ambiguous. TRBV23-1 is treated as an ORF (open reading frame) with a function not yet certain. CDR3 length: 13 amino acids. Trimming shortened V by 0 bases and J by 9 bases, and 9 bases separated the two germline ends. The CDR3 DNA sequence: TGCGCCAGCAGTCAATCTTGGGCTGGGCCCCAGCATTTT. It codes for CASSQSWAGPQHF.

The chain joins TRBV7-3 to TRBJ2-5, with 7 bases lining up with TRBD2. V lost 5 bases, J lost 5 bases, and 5 bases stayed unmatched. This CDR3 contains 13 residues. Germline loops: CDR1 SGHTA, CDR2 FQGTGA. CDR3 DNA sequence: TGTGCCAGCAGCACTAGCGCTGGGGAGACCCAGTACTTC. Translating gives CASSTSAGETQYF.

As concerns this clone: Because the CDR3's place on the DNA is in doubt, the DNA is left out and the CDR3 is given as listed by TCRdb. The chain employs TRBV21-1 and TRBJ2-6; the table's D call, TRBD2, has no DNA check behind it. TRBV21-1 is labeled a pseudogene. Inclusive of both ends, the CDR3 amounts to 16 amino acids. The CDR3 loop reads CASSKDVGGGANVLTF.

This clone showed up just once. The V call is TRBV2, the J call TRBJ2-7; TRBD2 agrees at 7 bases. The germline V gene has CDR1 SNHLY and CDR2 FYNNEI. This CDR3 spans 14 amino acids. The junction had 11 bases not matched to a gene; V was cut back by 6 bases and J by 6 bases. The DNA for the CDR3 is TGTGCCAGCAGGAGAAGGGACGGGGGGTCCGAGCAGTACTTC. This translates into CASRRRDGGSEQYF.

V usage is TRBV6-5 and J usage is TRBJ2-7; 9 nucleotides agree with TRBD1. The CDR3 extends over 14 amino acids. J lost 4 bases, V lost 5 bases, and 6 bases had no gene match. CDR1 MNHEY and CDR2 SVGAGI come from the germline V gene. The CDR3 DNA reads as TGTGCCAGCAGTCGGGACAGGGAGAGTTACGAGCAGTACTTC. Its translation is CASSRDRESYEQYF.

The J gene is TRBJ2-7, the V gene TRBV27; possibly TRBD2 for D (6 bases). Germline values: CDR1 MNHEY, CDR2 SMNVEV (reference sequence). With 5 bases removed from V and 4 bases from J, the gap between germline ends came to 18 bases. The CDR3 has 15 residues. In DNA form, the CDR3 reads TGTGCCAGCAGTCCCCTCATGGGGAGGAATTACGAGCAGTACTTC. It yields the protein CASSPLMGRNYEQYF.

This clone came up once. The J gene is TRBJ2-2, the V gene TRBV27; TRBD1 matches at 9 bases. The germline V gene encodes CDR1 MNHEY and CDR2 SMNVEV (reference sequence). This CDR3 has 15 residues. With 6 bases clipped from V and 1 base from J, the junction kept 3 bases outside the gene matches. CDR3 region: CASRNRGLNTGELFF. The CDR3 DNA sequence: TGTGCCAGCAGGAACAGGGGGCTGAACACCGGGGAGCTGTTTTTT.

About this clone: Other DNA sequences in the sample encode the same CDR3. The chain links TRBV28 to TRBJ2-5; D is unclear. Germline V gene sequence: CDR1 MDHEN, CDR2 SYDVKM. This CDR3 is 11 amino acids long. V lost 5 bases, J lost 3 bases, and 4 bases lay in between. CDR3 nucleotide sequence: TGTGCCAGCAGTAGCGAAGAGACCCAGTACTTC. This encodes CASSSEETQYF.

The V call is TRBV2, the J call TRBJ2-1, with TRBD1 matching 7 bases. CDR1 and CDR2 from the germline V gene are SNHLY and FYNNEI. With 0 bases clipped from V and 7 bases from J, the junction kept 9 bases outside the gene matches. The length of the CDR3 is 16 residues. The CDR3 sequence is CASSEATTGWVNEQFF. In nucleotides, the CDR3 is TGTGCCAGCAGTGAAGCGACGACAGGGTGGGTGAATGAGCAGTTCTTC.

The rearrangement joins TRBV21-1 to TRBJ2-7; TRBD2, as called in the table, went unchecked against the DNA. TRBV21-1 is reported as a pseudogene. The CDR3 has 10 residues. DNA for the CDR3: TGTGCCGACCGGGGGTACGAGCAGTACTTC. Translated: CADRGYEQYF.

This clone occurred once. In nucleotides, the CDR3 is TGTGCCAGCAGCTTAGATCCAGGGGTGGATCGCGAGCAGTACTTC. It codes for CASSLDPGVDREQYF. The chain joins TRBV7-8 to TRBJ2-7; a possible D gene is TRBD1 (6 bases). This CDR3 is built from 15 residues. Germline CDR1 SGHVS, CDR2 FQNEAQ. The V end lost 1 base, the J end lost 6 bases, and 16 bases lay between the germline ends.

The rearrangement joins TRBV2 to TRBJ2-2, with D perhaps TRBD1 (5 bases). The CDR3 length is 15 residues. Trimming shortened V by 6 bases and J by 0 bases, and 11 bases separated the two germline ends. CDR1 is SNHLY and CDR2 is FYNNEI in the germline V gene. CDR3 residues: CASRQTGANTGELFF. CDR3 nucleotide sequence: TGTGCCAGCAGACAAACAGGTGCGAACACCGGGGAGCTGTTTTTT.

To note about this clone: Other DNA sequences within the sample encode an identical CDR3. In DNA form, the CDR3 reads TGTGCCAGCAGTTTGGGGGCGAACACTGAAGCTTTCTTT. Amino acids: CASSLGANTEAFF. The V and J genes are TRBV12-3 or TRBV12-4 and TRBJ1-1; maybe TRBD1 (6 bases). This CDR3 has 13 amino acids. V was clipped by 3 bases and J by 1 base, with 6 bases between them.

This sequence joins TRBV19 and TRBJ2-3; 9 positions agree with TRBD2. The CDR3 is 18 residues long. The V and J ends lost 3 bases and 2 bases, in that order; junction bases with no gene match: 12. The germline V gene encodes CDR1 LNHDA and CDR2 SQIVND (reference sequence). The CDR3, as DNA: TGTGCCAGTAGTATGAGGTTCGGTAGCGGGGGTATCACAGATACGCAGTATTTT. Encoded protein: CASSMRFGSGGITDTQYF. Using reference TRBV19 and TRBJ2-3 for the parts outside the CDR3, the full variable domain is DGGITQSPKYLFRKEGQNVTLSCEQNLNHDAMYWYRQDPGQGLRLIYYSQIVNDFQKGDIAEGYSVSREKKESFPLTVTSAQKNPTAFYLCASSMRFGSGGITDTQYFGPGTRLTVL.

This clone came up a few times. V usage is TRBV10-3 and J usage is TRBJ1-6; TRBD1 matches 10 bases. Germline V lookup: CDR1 ENHRY, CDR2 SYGVKD. The CDR3 runs to 16 residues. V was pared by 4 bases and J by 7 bases, with 7 bases of the junction left unmatched. As DNA, the CDR3 is TGTGCCATCAGTGGGGATGAGGGACAGGGGAATTCACCCCTCCACTTT. This translates into CAISGDEGQGNSPLHF.

This clone was seen once. The chain links TRBV7-8 to TRBJ1-6; TRBD1 matches 8 bases. Unmatched junction bases numbered 3, after V lost 5 bases and J lost 6 bases. In germline, CDR1 is SGHVS, CDR2 FQNEAQ. This CDR3 spans 14 amino acids. The chain's CDR3 is CASSGTGVNSPLHF. CDR3 DNA: TGTGCCAGCAGCGGGACAGGCGTTAATTCACCCCTCCACTTT.

This chain joins TRBV4-3 and TRBJ2-5; 8 positions agree with TRBD1. The J segment lost 2 bases and the V segment lost 0 bases, leaving 2 bases of the junction unmatched. The length of the CDR3 is 15 residues. Germline-derived CDR1 and CDR2 are LGHNA and YSLEER. CDR3 nucleotides: TGCGCCAGCAGCCAAGACAGGGGGCTTCAAGAGACCCAGTACTTC. Protein: CASSQDRGLQETQYF.

This chain connects TRBV7-9 to TRBJ1-1; D not resolved. Germline V lookup: CDR1 SEHNR, CDR2 FQNEAQ (reference sequence). Trimming cost V 6 bases and J 1 base, with 9 bases left between them. The CDR3 totals 13 residues. The DNA of the CDR3 is TGTGCCAGCAGACTGGTCCAGAACACTGAAGCTTTCTTT. It translates to CASRLVQNTEAFF.